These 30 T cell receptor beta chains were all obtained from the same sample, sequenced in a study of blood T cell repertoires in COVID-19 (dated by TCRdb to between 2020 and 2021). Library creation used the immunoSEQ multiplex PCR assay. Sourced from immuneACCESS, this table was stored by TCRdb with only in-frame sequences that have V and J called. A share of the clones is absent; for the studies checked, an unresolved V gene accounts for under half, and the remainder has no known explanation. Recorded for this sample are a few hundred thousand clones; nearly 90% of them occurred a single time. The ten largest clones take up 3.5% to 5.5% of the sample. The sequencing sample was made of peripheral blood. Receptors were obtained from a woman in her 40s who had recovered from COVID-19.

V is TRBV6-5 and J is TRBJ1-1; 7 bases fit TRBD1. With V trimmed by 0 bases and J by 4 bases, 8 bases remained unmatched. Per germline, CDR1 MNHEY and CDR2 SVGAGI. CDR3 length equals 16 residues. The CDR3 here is CASSYSATGRVTEAFF. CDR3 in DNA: TGTGCCAGCAGTTACTCGGCGACAGGGAGAGTCACTGAAGCTTTCTTT.

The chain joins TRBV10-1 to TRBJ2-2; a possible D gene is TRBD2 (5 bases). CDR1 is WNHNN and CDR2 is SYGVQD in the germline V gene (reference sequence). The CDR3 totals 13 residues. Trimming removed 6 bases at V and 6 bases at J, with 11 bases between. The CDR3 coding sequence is TGCGCCAGCAGGGTACCGAGGGCCGGGGAGCTGTTTTTT. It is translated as CASRVPRAGELFF.

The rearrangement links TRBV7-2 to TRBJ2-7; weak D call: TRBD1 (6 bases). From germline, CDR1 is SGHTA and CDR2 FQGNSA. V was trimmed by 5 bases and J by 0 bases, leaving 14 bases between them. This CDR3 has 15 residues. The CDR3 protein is CASSLQTGPSYEQYF. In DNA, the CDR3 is TGTGCCAGCAGCCTTCAGACAGGACCCTCCTACGAGCAGTACTTC. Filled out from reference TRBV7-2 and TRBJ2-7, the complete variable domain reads GAGVSQSPSNKVTEKGKDVELRCDPISGHTALYWYRQSLGQGLEFLIYFQGNSAPDKSGLPSDRFSAERTGGSVSTLTIQRTQQEDSAVYLCASSLQTGPSYEQYFGPGTRLTVT.

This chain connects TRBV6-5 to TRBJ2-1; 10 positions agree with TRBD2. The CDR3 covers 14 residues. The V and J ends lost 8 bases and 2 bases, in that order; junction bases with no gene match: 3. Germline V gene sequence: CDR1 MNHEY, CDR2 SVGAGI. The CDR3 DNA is TGTGCCAGCTCCCTAGCGGGGGCCTACAATGAGCAGTTCTTC. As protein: CASSLAGAYNEQFF.

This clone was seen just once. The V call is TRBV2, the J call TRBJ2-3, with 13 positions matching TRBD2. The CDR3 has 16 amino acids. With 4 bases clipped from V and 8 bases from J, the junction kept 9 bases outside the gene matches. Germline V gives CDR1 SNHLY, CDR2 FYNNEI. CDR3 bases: TGTGCCAGCAGTGGTACTAGCGGGGGGGCGCGGGGTACGCAGTATTTT. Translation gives CASSGTSGGARGTQYF.

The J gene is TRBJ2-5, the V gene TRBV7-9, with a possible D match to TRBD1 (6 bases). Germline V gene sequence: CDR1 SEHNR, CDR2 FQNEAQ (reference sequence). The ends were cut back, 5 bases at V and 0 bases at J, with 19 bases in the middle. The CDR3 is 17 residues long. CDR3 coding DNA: TGTGCCAGCAGCCCGAGTAGGGACAAAGAATACCAAGAGACCCAGTACTTC. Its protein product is CASSPSRDKEYQETQYF. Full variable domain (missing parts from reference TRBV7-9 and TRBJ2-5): DTGVSQNPRHKITKRGQNVTFRCDPISEHNRLYWYRQTLGQGPEFLTYFQNEAQLEKSRLLSDRFSAERPKGSFSTLEIQRTEQGDSAMYLCASSPSRDKEYQETQYFGPGTRLLVL.

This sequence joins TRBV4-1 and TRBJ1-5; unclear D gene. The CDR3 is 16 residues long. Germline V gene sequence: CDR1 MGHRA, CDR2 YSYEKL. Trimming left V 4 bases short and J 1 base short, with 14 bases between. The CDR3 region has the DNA TGCGCCAGCAGCCTCTCAGGTACAGAAAGCAATCAGCCCCAGCATTTT. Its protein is CASSLSGTESNQPQHF.

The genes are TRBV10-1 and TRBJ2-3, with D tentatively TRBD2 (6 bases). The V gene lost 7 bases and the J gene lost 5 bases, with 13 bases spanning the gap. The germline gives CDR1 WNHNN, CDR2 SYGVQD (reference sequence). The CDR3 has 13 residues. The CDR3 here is CASTREMGDTQYF. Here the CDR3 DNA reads TGCGCCAGCACCCGGGAGATGGGAGATACGCAGTATTTT.

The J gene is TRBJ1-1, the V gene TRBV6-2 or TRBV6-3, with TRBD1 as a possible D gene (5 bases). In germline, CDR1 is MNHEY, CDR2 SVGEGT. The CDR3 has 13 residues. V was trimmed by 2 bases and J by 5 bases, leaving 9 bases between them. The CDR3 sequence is CASSYAGGTEAFF. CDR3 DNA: TGTGCCAGCAGTTACGCGGGGGGGACTGAAGCTTTCTTT.

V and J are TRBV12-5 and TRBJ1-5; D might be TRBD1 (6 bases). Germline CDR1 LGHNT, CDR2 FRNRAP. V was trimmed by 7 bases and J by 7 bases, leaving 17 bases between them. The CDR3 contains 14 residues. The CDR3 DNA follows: TGTGCTAGTGCCTGGGGACAACTAGGGCAGCCCCAGCATTTT. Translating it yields CASAWGQLGQPQHF.

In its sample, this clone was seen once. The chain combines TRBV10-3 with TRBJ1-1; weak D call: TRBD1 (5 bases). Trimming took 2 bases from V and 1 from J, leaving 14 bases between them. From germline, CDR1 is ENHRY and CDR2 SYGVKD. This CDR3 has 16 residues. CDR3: CAISEPAGTGNTEAFF. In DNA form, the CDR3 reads TGTGCCATCAGTGAGCCCGCGGGGACGGGGAACACTGAAGCTTTCTTT.

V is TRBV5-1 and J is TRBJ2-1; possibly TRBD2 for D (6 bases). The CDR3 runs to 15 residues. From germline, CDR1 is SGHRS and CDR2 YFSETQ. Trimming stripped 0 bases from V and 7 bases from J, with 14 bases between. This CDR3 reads CASSLAVGGRNEQFF. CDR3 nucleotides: TGCGCCAGCAGCTTGGCCGTGGGGGGAAGGAATGAGCAGTTCTTC. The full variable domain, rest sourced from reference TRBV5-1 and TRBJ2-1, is KAGVTQTPRYLIKTRGQQVTLSCSPISGHRSVSWYQQTPGQGLQFLFEYFSETQRNKGNFPGRFSGRQFSNSRSEMNVSTLELGDSALYLCASSLAVGGRNEQFFGPGTRLTVL.

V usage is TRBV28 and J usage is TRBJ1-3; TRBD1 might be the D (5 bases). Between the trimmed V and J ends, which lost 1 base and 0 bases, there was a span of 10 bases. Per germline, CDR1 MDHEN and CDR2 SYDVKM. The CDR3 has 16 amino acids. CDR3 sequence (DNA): TGTGCCAGCAGTTTATCCCGACAGAACTCTGGAAACACCATATATTTT. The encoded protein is CASSLSRQNSGNTIYF.

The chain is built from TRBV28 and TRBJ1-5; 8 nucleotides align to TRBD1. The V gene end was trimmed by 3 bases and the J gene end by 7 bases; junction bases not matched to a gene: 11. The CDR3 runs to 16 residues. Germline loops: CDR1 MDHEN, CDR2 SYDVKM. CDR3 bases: TGTGCCAGCAGTTTTCGGACAGGGTTAGATAAGCAGCCCCAGCATTTT. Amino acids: CASSFRTGLDKQPQHF.

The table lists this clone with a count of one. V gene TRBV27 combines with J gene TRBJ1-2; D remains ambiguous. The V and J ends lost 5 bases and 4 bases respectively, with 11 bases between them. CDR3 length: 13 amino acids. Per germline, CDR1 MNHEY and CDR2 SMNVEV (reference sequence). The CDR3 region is CASSPNIGYGYTF. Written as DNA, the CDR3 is TGTGCCAGCAGTCCCAACATTGGCTATGGCTACACCTTC.

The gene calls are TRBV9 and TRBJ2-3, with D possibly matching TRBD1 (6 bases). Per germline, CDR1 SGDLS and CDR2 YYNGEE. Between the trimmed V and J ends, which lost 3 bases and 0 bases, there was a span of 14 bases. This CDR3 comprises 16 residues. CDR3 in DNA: TGTGCCAGCAGCGATCCGGGACACCGTAGCACAGATACGCAGTATTTT. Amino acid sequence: CASSDPGHRSTDTQYF. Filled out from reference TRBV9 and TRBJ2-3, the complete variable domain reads DSGVTQTPKHLITATGQRVTLRCSPRSGDLSVYWYQQSLDQGLQFLIQYYNGEERAKGNILERFSAQQFPDLHSELNLSSLELGDSALYFCASSDPGHRSTDTQYFGPGTRLTVL.

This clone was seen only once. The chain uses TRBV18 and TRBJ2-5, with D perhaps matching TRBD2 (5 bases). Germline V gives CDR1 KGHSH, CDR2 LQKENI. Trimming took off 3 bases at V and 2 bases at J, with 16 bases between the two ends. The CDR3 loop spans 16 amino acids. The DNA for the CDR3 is TGTGCCAGCTCACCGGACCGCTCCCCGGGACAAGAGACCCAGTACTTC. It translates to CASSPDRSPGQETQYF. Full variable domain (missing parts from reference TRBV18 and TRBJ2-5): NAGVMQNPRHLVRRRGQEARLRCSPMKGHSHVYWYRQLPEEGLKFMVYLQKENIIDESGMPKERFSAEFPKEGPSILRIQQVVRGDSAAYFCASSPDRSPGQETQYFGPGTRLLVL.

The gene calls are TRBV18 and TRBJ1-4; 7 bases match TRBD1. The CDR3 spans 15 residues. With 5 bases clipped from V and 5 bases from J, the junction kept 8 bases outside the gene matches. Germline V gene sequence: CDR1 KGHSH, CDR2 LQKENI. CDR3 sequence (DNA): TGTGCCAGCTCAATAACCGGGACAGTCAATGAAAAACTGTTTTTT. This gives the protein CASSITGTVNEKLFF.

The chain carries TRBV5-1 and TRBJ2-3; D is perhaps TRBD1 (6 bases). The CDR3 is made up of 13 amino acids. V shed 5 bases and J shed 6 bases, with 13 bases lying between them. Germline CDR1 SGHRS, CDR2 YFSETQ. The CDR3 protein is CASRATTGDTQYF. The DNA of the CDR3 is TGCGCCAGCAGGGCGACAACAGGGGATACGCAGTATTTT. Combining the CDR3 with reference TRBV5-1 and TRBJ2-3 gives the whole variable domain KAGVTQTPRYLIKTRGQQVTLSCSPISGHRSVSWYQQTPGQGLQFLFEYFSETQRNKGNFPGRFSGRQFSNSRSEMNVSTLELGDSALYLCASRATTGDTQYFGPGTRLTVL.

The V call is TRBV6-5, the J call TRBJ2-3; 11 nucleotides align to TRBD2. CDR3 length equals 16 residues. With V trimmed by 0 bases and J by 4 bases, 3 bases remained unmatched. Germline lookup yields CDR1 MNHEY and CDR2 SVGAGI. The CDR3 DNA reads TGTGCCAGCAGTTACTCGACTAGCGGGAAATCAGATACGCAGTATTTT. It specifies CASSYSTSGKSDTQYF.

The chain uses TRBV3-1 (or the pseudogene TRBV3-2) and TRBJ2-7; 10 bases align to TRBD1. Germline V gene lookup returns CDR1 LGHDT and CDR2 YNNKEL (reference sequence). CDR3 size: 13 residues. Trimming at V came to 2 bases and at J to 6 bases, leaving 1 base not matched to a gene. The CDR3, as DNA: TGTGCCAGCAGCCAATGGACAGGGGGCGAGCAGTACGTC. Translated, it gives CASSQWTGGEQYV.

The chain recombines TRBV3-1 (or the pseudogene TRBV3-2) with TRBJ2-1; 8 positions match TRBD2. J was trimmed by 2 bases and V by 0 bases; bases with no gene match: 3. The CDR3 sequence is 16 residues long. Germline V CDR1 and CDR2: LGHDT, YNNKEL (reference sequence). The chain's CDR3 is CASSQEGLEAYNEQFF. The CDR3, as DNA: TGTGCCAGCAGCCAAGAGGGACTAGAAGCCTACAATGAGCAGTTCTTC.

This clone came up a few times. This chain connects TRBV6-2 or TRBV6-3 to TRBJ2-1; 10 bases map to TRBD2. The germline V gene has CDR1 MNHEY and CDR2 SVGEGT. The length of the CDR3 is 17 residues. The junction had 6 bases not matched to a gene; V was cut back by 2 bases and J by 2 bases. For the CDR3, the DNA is TGTGCCAGCAGTTACACACCTGGGACTAGCGCCTACAATGAGCAGTTCTTC. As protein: CASSYTPGTSAYNEQFF.

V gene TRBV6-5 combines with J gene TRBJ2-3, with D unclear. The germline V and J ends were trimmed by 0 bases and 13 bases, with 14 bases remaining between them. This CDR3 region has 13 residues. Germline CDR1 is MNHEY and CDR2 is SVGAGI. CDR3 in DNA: TGTGCCAGCAGTTACTCATACCTCTCACCGGAGTATTTT. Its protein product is CASSYSYLSPEYF.

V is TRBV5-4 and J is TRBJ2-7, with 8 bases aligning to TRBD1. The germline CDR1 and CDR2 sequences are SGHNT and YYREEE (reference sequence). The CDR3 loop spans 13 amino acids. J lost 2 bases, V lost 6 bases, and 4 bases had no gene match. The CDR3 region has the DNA TGTGCCAGCAACGGACAGGGAACCTACGAGCAGTACTTC. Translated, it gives CASNGQGTYEQYF.

The CDR3 reads CASSQRQGSSYNSPLHF. In DNA, the CDR3 is TGTGCCAGCAGTCAACGACAGGGGAGCTCCTATAATTCACCCCTCCACTTT. The chain has TRBV6-2 or TRBV6-3 and TRBJ1-6, with TRBD1 matching 8 bases. V gave up 5 bases and J gave up 0 bases; unmatched junction bases: 6. The CDR3 is 17 residues long. Per germline, CDR1 MNHEY and CDR2 SVGEGT.

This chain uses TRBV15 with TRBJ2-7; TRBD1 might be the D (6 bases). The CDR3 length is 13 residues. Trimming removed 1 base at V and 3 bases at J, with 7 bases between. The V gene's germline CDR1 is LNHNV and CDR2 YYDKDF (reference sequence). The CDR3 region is CATSRADSYEQYF. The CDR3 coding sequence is TGTGCCACCAGCAGAGCGGACAGCTACGAGCAGTACTTC.

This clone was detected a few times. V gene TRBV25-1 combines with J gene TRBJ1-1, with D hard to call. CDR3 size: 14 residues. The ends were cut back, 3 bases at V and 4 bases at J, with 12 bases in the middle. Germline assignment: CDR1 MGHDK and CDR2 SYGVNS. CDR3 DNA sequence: TGTGCCAGCAGTGATCACGTTTCGGGCACTGAAGCTTTCTTT. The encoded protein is CASSDHVSGTEAFF. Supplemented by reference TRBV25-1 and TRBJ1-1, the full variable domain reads EADIYQTPRYLVIGTGKKITLECSQTMGHDKMYWYQQDPGMELHLIHYSYGVNSTEKGDLSSESTVSRIRTEHFPLTLESARPSHTSQYLCASSDHVSGTEAFFGQGTRLTVV.

The CDR3 protein is CASGRVTNSRAEETQYF. DNA for the CDR3: TGCGCCAGCGGCCGAGTCACAAACTCTCGTGCGGAAGAGACCCAGTACTTC. The chain is built from TRBV5-1 and TRBJ2-5, with D unresolved. The CDR3 sequence is 17 residues long. Germline CDR1 and CDR2: SGHRS and YFSETQ. V lost 7 bases and J 3 bases, leaving 25 bases between the germline ends. Full variable domain (remainder filled in from reference TRBV5-1 and TRBJ2-5): KAGVTQTPRYLIKTRGQQVTLSCSPISGHRSVSWYQQTPGQGLQFLFEYFSETQRNKGNFPGRFSGRQFSNSRSEMNVSTLELGDSALYLCASGRVTNSRAEETQYFGPGTRLLVL.

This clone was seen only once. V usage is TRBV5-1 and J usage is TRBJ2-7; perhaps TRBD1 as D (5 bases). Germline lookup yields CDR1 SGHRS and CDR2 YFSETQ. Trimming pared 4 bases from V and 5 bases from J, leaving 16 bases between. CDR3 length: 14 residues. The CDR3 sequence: CASSPFLFRDEQYF. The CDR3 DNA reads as TGCGCCAGCAGCCCCTTCTTGTTCAGGGACGAGCAGTACTTC.